This TCR beta chain was identified in a study of vaccination and CD4 T cells after COVID-19. Sequencing of the DNA from cultured CD4+ T cells was carried out with the Oncomine TCR Beta short-read assay. TCRdb fed the PCR reads into MiXCR, producing one record per CDR3 protein. The table lists approximately 12,000 distinct CDR3 sequences, around 30% of them singletons. The treatment was: approximately 9-day PBMC culture with coronavirus spike peptide pools or control peptides (ViraFEST assay). This clonotype has only a few counts. Its cognate antigen is unknown. The CDR3 spans 15 residues. V shed 5 bases, J shed 4 bases, and the junction held 9 bases outside the gene matches. Looked up from germline, CDR1 is SGHNT and CDR2 is YENEEA.

The chain is built from TRBV11-3 and TRBJ2-3; 7 nucleotides align to TRBD1. This receptor was obtained from a human donor with COVID-19. The sample was cultured CD4+ T cells from blood. The CDR3 sequence: CASSPRTGQADTQYF. Here the CDR3 DNA reads TGTGCCAGCAGCCCCCGGACAGGCCAGGCAGATACGCAGTATTTT.